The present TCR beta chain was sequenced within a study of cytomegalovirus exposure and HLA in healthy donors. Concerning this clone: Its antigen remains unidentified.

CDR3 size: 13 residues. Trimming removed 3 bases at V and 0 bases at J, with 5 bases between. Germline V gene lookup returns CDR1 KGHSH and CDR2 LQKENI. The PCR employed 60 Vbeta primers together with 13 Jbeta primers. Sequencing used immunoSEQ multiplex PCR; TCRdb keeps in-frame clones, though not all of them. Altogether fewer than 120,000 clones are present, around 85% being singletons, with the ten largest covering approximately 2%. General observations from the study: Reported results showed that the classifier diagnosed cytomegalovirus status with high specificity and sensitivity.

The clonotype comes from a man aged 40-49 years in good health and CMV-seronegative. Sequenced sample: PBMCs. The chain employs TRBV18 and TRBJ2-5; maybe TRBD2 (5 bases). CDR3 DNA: TGTGCCAGCTCACCCGGGGACCAAGAGACCCAGTACTTC. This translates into CASSPGDQETQYF.